This record covers a single T cell receptor (beta chain). The antigen is unknown. V lost 5 bases to trimming and J lost 7 bases; unmatched junction nucleotides: 10. The CDR3 runs to 15 residues. The entry originates in a study of post-analysis software for immune sequencing data. Looking at the study overall: Recorded disease courses covered relapsing-remitting, secondary progressive and progressive-relapsing multiple sclerosis. Some patients had no subtype annotation. Study findings and constraints: In patients, roughly five TRBV segments were more frequent than in controls, with TRBV5-6, TRBV5-1 and TRBV20-1 among them.

TCR beta cDNA libraries included unique molecular identifiers. TCRdb used MiXCR to reprocess the PCR reads, holding one entry per CDR3 protein. The table shows some 700,000 distinct CDR3 sequences, with 55% to 70% occurring only once. V and J are TRBV12-3 or TRBV12-4 and TRBJ1-4, with TRBD1 matching over 7 bases. This receptor was identified in a girl aged 2 to 9 with multiple sclerosis. The sequenced sample consisted of blood. The DNA of the CDR3 is TGTGCCAGCAGTACCCAACAGGCAGGGGGTGAAAAACTGTTTTTT. Protein product: CASSTQQAGGEKLFF.